The clone carrying this T cell receptor beta chain appeared many times. Its antigen is still unknown. This record comes from a study of response to subunit inactivated influenza vaccine. Study outcomes and limitations: After each seasonal influenza vaccination, few new T cells are recruited, the authors suggested.

The V and J ends lost 2 bases and 2 bases respectively, with 13 bases between them. Germline CDR1 reads SGHRS; CDR2 reads YFSETQ. The CDR3 contains 15 residues. In TCRdb, the RT-PCR reads were re-called with MiXCR into one record per CDR3 protein. This table holds hundreds of thousands of distinct CDR3 sequences, approximately 14% found once. The genes are TRBV5-1 and TRBJ2-5; D might be TRBD1 (5 bases). The clonotype was recovered from a man aged 45-60 years who received an inactivated influenza vaccine. The sample consisted of PBMCs from blood, taken roughly 2 weeks before vaccination. The CDR3 loop reads CASSLTIGAQETQYF. In DNA form, the CDR3 reads TGCGCCAGCAGCTTAACAATAGGGGCTCAAGAGACCCAGTACTTC.